The TCR beta chain described here comes from a study of human T cells and chemical hapten exposure. This CDR3 has 13 residues. Trimming stripped 5 bases from V and 3 bases from J, with 11 bases between. The germline V gene encodes CDR1 DFQATT and CDR2 SNEGSKA (reference sequence). Only a few counts were recorded for this clonotype. Time point in this sample: pre-sensitization, week 0. The sample's treatment: therapeutic diphenylcyclopropenone sensitization with weekly scalp DPC. TCRdb independently ran MiXCR on the RACE reads; one entry per CDR3 protein. The data contain 300,000 to 450,000 distinct CDR3 sequences, 5.5% of them singletons.

The J gene is TRBJ1-3, the V gene TRBV20-1; no reliable D call. The receptor was derived from a young woman with alopecia areata. Some clones in this sample may be carry-over from other donors' samples. The sample in question was whole blood, obtained in connection with sensitization to the hapten diphenylcyclopropenone (DPC). CDR3 coding DNA: TGCAGTGCTGCCCGGACGGGTGGAAACACCATATATTTT. It encodes CSAARTGGNTIYF.